These T cell receptor beta chains were read from a single sample in a study of Ad26.COV2.S vaccination and SARS-CoV-2 variants. Sequencing used immunoSEQ multiplex PCR; TCRdb keeps in-frame clones, though not all of them. The data contain fewer than 900,000 clones, roughly nine tenths of them seen just once; the ten biggest clones take up approximately 1.5%. The specimen was peripheral blood, collected in a trial of Ad26.COV2.S vaccine versus placebo. These receptors all come from a person aged 18-60 years who received the Ad26.COV2.S COVID-19 vaccine or a placebo. The CDR3 runs from the conserved cysteine through the conserved F or W. The order of the fields is J gene, clone size, V gene, D gene, CDR3 DNA, CDR3 protein. D genes are given only for firm matches. The size entry is marked missing in some rows and otherwise reads once, few, many or a size class.

j_gene: TRBJ2-7; abundance: .; v_gene: TRBV15; d_gene: TRBD2; CDR3nt: TGTGCCACCAGCCCTCATGCTAGCGGGGGCTACGAGCAGTACTTC; CDR3aa: CATSPHASGGYEQYF
j_gene: TRBJ1-5; abundance: .; v_gene: TRBV9; d_gene: .; CDR3nt: TGTGCCAGCAGCGTAGGGGACGGTCAGCCCCAGCATTTT; CDR3aa: CASSVGDGQPQHF
j_gene: TRBJ1-1; abundance: .; v_gene: TRBV10-3; d_gene: .; CDR3nt: TGTGCCATCAAGAAAGCGAACACTGAAGCTTTCTTT; CDR3aa: CAIKKANTEAFF
j_gene: TRBJ2-7; abundance: .; v_gene: TRBV18; d_gene: .; CDR3nt: TGTGCCAGCTCACCAGCGTCAGACGCGGCCTACGAGCAGTACTTC; CDR3aa: CASSPASDAAYEQYF
j_gene: TRBJ1-4; abundance: .; v_gene: TRBV19; d_gene: .; CDR3nt: TGTGCCAGTAGTAACCCACGGGGAGGAGAAGAAAAACTGTTTTTT; CDR3aa: CASSNPRGGEEKLFF
j_gene: TRBJ1-3; abundance: .; v_gene: TRBV4-2; d_gene: TRBD1; CDR3nt: TGTGCCAGCAGCCCGGGAGGACAGGGGGTGGACACCATATATTTT; CDR3aa: CASSPGGQGVDTIYF
j_gene: TRBJ1-3; abundance: .; v_gene: TRBV6-2/TRBV6-3; d_gene: TRBD1; CDR3nt: TGTGCCAGCAGCCCGGACAGGACTGGAAACACCATATATTTT; CDR3aa: CASSPDRTGNTIYF
j_gene: TRBJ1-6; abundance: .; v_gene: TRBV7-3; d_gene: TRBD1; CDR3nt: TGTGCCAGCAGCTTAAAGCCCGGACAGGGTAATTCACCCCTCCACTTT; CDR3aa: CASSLKPGQGNSPLHF
j_gene: TRBJ1-6; abundance: .; v_gene: TRBV7-9; d_gene: .; CDR3nt: TGTGCCAGCAGCTTTGGGGTCCCGAATTCACCCCTCCACTTT; CDR3aa: CASSFGVPNSPLHF
j_gene: TRBJ1-1; abundance: few; v_gene: TRBV5-5; d_gene: TRBD1; CDR3nt: TGTGCCAGCAGCGCGTACAGGGGGGAAGCTTTCTTT; CDR3aa: CASSAYRGEAFF
j_gene: TRBJ1-2; abundance: .; v_gene: TRBV16; d_gene: .; CDR3nt: TGTGCCAGCAGCCAATCGGAGCTGGCCGGCTACACCTTC; CDR3aa: CASSQSELAGYTF
j_gene: TRBJ2-7; abundance: .; v_gene: TRBV6-5; d_gene: TRBD2; CDR3nt: TGTGCCAGCAGTTATGCGGGAGACTACGAGCAGTACTTC; CDR3aa: CASSYAGDYEQYF
j_gene: TRBJ2-3; abundance: .; v_gene: TRBV9; d_gene: TRBD1; CDR3nt: TGTGCCAGCAGCGTAGGGGGACAGCCACCTAATACGCAGTATTTT; CDR3aa: CASSVGGQPPNTQYF
j_gene: TRBJ2-1; abundance: .; v_gene: TRBV24-1; d_gene: TRBD2; CDR3nt: TGTGCCACCAGTGATGTAGCGGGACCGACGTACAATGAGCAGTTCTTC; CDR3aa: CATSDVAGPTYNEQFF
j_gene: TRBJ1-4; abundance: .; v_gene: TRBV5-8; d_gene: .; CDR3nt: TGTGCCAGCAGCTTGGGGCAGTCTAATGAAAAACTGTTTTTT; CDR3aa: CASSLGQSNEKLFF
j_gene: TRBJ1-5; abundance: .; v_gene: TRBV5-4; d_gene: .; CDR3nt: TGTGCCAGCAGCACCCCGGGACAGCCCCAGCATTTT; CDR3aa: CASSTPGQPQHF
j_gene: TRBJ2-7; abundance: .; v_gene: TRBV2; d_gene: .; CDR3nt: TGTGCCAGCAGTGAGTGGAACCCTTCCTACGAGCAGTACTTC; CDR3aa: CASSEWNPSYEQYF
j_gene: TRBJ2-3; abundance: .; v_gene: TRBV28; d_gene: .; CDR3nt: TGTGCCAGCAGTCCTAGCGACTCTAGCACAGATACGCAGTATTTT; CDR3aa: CASSPSDSSTDTQYF
j_gene: TRBJ2-4; abundance: .; v_gene: TRBV11-1; d_gene: .; CDR3nt: TGTGCCAGCAGCTTAAGGGCAGGAATAGCCAAAAACATTCAGTACTTC; CDR3aa: CASSLRAGIAKNIQYF
j_gene: TRBJ1-2; abundance: .; v_gene: TRBV2; d_gene: .; CDR3nt: TGTGCCAGCAGTGAAGCAAGGGACACCGGGGGCTACACCTTC; CDR3aa: CASSEARDTGGYTF
j_gene: TRBJ1-1; abundance: .; v_gene: TRBV5-1; d_gene: .; CDR3nt: TGCGCCAGCAGGGAACGGACAGCCAACACTGAAGCTTTCTTT; CDR3aa: CASRERTANTEAFF
j_gene: TRBJ2-2; abundance: .; v_gene: TRBV4-1; d_gene: .; CDR3nt: TGCGCCAGCAGCCAAGAGGTACAGTCCGGGGAGCTGTTTTTT; CDR3aa: CASSQEVQSGELFF
j_gene: TRBJ2-2; abundance: .; v_gene: TRBV18; d_gene: .; CDR3nt: TGTGCCAGCCGGAGTCAGGCCGGGGAGCTGTTTTTT; CDR3aa: CASRSQAGELFF
j_gene: TRBJ1-6; abundance: .; v_gene: TRBV9; d_gene: .; CDR3nt: TGTGCCAGCAACAGACCTGAGGGCAATTCACCCCTCCACTTT; CDR3aa: CASNRPEGNSPLHF
j_gene: TRBJ2-7; abundance: .; v_gene: TRBV18; d_gene: TRBD2; CDR3nt: TGTGCCAGCTCACCCGGGGGGGATTTGTCCTACGAGCAGTACTTC; CDR3aa: CASSPGGDLSYEQYF
j_gene: TRBJ2-2; abundance: .; v_gene: TRBV5-6; d_gene: TRBD1; CDR3nt: TGTGCCAGCAGCTTGGGGACAGGGGGCTTGAACACCGGGGAGCTGTTTTTT; CDR3aa: CASSLGTGGLNTGELFF
j_gene: TRBJ1-2; abundance: .; v_gene: TRBV6-5; d_gene: TRBD1; CDR3nt: TGTGCCAGCAGTCGGACAGGGGAAGGCTACACCTTC; CDR3aa: CASSRTGEGYTF
j_gene: TRBJ1-2; abundance: once; v_gene: TRBV6-6; d_gene: TRBD1; CDR3nt: TGTGCCAGCAGCCCGTCGGGACAGTCTTTCTATGGCTACACCTTC; CDR3aa: CASSPSGQSFYGYTF
j_gene: TRBJ1-1; abundance: few; v_gene: TRBV10-3; d_gene: .; CDR3nt: TGTGCCATCAACACGAACGGCGGCACTGAAGCTTTCTTT; CDR3aa: CAINTNGGTEAFF
j_gene: TRBJ1-2; abundance: .; v_gene: TRBV12-3/TRBV12-4; d_gene: .; CDR3nt: TGTGCCAGCAGTTTAGAGGGGCGCTATGGCTACACCTTC; CDR3aa: CASSLEGRYGYTF
j_gene: TRBJ1-4; abundance: .; v_gene: TRBV19; d_gene: .; CDR3nt: TGTGCCAGTAGCCCGAGACAGCCAAATGAAAAACTGTTTTTT; CDR3aa: CASSPRQPNEKLFF
j_gene: TRBJ2-7; abundance: once; v_gene: TRBV4-2; d_gene: .; CDR3nt: TGTGCCAGCAGCCAAGATCCCCCGAGTCCCTACGAGCAGTACTTC; CDR3aa: CASSQDPPSPYEQYF
j_gene: TRBJ2-3; abundance: .; v_gene: TRBV24-1; d_gene: TRBD1; CDR3nt: TGTGCCACCAGTGACTTGGGACAGGGGACAGATACGCAGTATTTT; CDR3aa: CATSDLGQGTDTQYF
j_gene: TRBJ1-1; abundance: .; v_gene: TRBV6-5; d_gene: .; CDR3nt: TGTGCCAGCAGTTACGCAGGGGTTGTCACTGAAGCTTTCTTT; CDR3aa: CASSYAGVVTEAFF
j_gene: TRBJ1-5; abundance: few; v_gene: TRBV19; d_gene: TRBD1; CDR3nt: TGTGCCAGTAGTAGACAGGGGTTCGGTCAGCCCCAGCATTTT; CDR3aa: CASSRQGFGQPQHF
j_gene: TRBJ2-1; abundance: .; v_gene: TRBV29-1; d_gene: TRBD1; CDR3nt: TGCAGCGTTCGAAACAGGGGGTCCTACAATGAGCAGTTCTTC; CDR3aa: CSVRNRGSYNEQFF
j_gene: TRBJ2-2; abundance: .; v_gene: TRBV18; d_gene: .; CDR3nt: TGTGCCAGCTCACAACGCCAGACAGGTCTCAACACCGGGGAGCTGTTTTTT; CDR3aa: CASSQRQTGLNTGELFF
j_gene: TRBJ2-2; abundance: .; v_gene: TRBV7-2; d_gene: .; CDR3nt: TGTGCCAGCAGCTTAGAGGGAAACACCGGGGAGCTGTTTTTT; CDR3aa: CASSLEGNTGELFF
j_gene: TRBJ1-3; abundance: .; v_gene: TRBV5-1; d_gene: .; CDR3nt: TGCGCCAGTAGAACAGGGCTCTCTGGAAACACCATATATTTT; CDR3aa: CASRTGLSGNTIYF
j_gene: TRBJ2-1; abundance: .; v_gene: TRBV18; d_gene: .; CDR3nt: TGTGCCAGCTCACCGCGGACGGATTCGAATGAGCAGTTCTTC; CDR3aa: CASSPRTDSNEQFF
j_gene: TRBJ1-4; abundance: .; v_gene: TRBV27; d_gene: .; CDR3nt: TGTGCCAGCAGTTTACTGGGGGCAGCTAATGAAAAACTGTTTTTT; CDR3aa: CASSLLGAANEKLFF
j_gene: TRBJ2-7; abundance: .; v_gene: TRBV5-6; d_gene: TRBD1; CDR3nt: TGTGCCAGCAGCTCCATACGGGCCGGGACAGTAACCTACGAGCAGTACTTC; CDR3aa: CASSSIRAGTVTYEQYF
j_gene: TRBJ1-2; abundance: .; v_gene: TRBV5-1; d_gene: .; CDR3nt: TGCGCCAGCAGCTTGGCGTCTGCTGATGGCTACACCTTC; CDR3aa: CASSLASADGYTF